Detailed here is one T cell receptor (beta chain). Cohorts were based on clinical histories the participants reported. In germline, CDR1 is SGHTA, CDR2 FQGNSA. After removal of 5 bases from V and 5 bases from J, the junction contained 6 bases not matched to a gene. The CDR3 totals 15 residues. Libraries were prepared by immunoSEQ multiplex PCR; TCRdb keeps only in-frame clonotypes and omits some of them. The data show 190,000 or so clones, 89% seen once. This sample is drawn from a study of blood T cell repertoires in COVID-19. Study background: Samples came from the United States, Italy and Spain, spanning acute and convalescent COVID-19.

The chain recombines TRBV7-2 with TRBJ2-5; TRBD1 agrees at 12 bases. Source material: PBMCs or T cells enriched from blood (not recorded which). The TCR sequence derives from a woman aged 18-29 years who had recovered from COVID-19. The CDR3 is CASSIGTGGVETQYF. Here the CDR3 DNA reads TGTGCCAGCAGCATTGGGACAGGGGGCGTGGAGACCCAGTACTTC. The full variable domain, in which reference TRBV7-2 and TRBJ2-5 provide the parts outside the CDR3, is GAGVSQSPSNKVTEKGKDVELRCDPISGHTALYWYRQSLGQGLEFLIYFQGNSAPDKSGLPSDRFSAERTGGSVSTLTIQRTQQEDSAVYLCASSIGTGGVETQYFGPGTRLLVL.